Sequencing of this TCR beta chain was carried out in a study of T cells in Graves' hyperthyroidism and ophthalmopathy. Looking at the study overall: Upon initial diagnosis and before any treatment, peripheral blood was collected. Study outcomes and limitations: It was a median about seven months before onset that the model predicted ophthalmopathy. A model built on 13 V-J features separated ophthalmopathy from stable hyperthyroidism. The blood repertoire included most of the expanded thyroid clonotypes above 0.001.

RNA transcripts gave rise to amplified TCR beta CDR3 regions. The study used the HTBI primer set for a first-round RT-PCR of the TCR CDR3. MiXCR was run by TCRdb on the multiplex PCR reads, yielding one entry per CDR3 protein. This sample has more than 300,000 distinct CDR3 sequences, with approximately 17% found just once. J was trimmed by 15 bases and V by 1 base; bases with no gene match: 4. The CDR3 spans 11 residues. Germline V gene sequence: CDR1 SGHRS, CDR2 YFSETQ. A word on this clonotype: The target antigen is unknown.

This TCR was sampled from a man aged 18-30 years with Graves' ophthalmopathy. The chain employs TRBV5-1 and TRBJ2-1; 7 nucleotides agree with TRBD2. The sample consisted of blood. The CDR3 DNA sequence: TGCGCCAGCAGCTTGCCGGGAGGACCGTTCTTC. Residues: CASSLPGGPFF.